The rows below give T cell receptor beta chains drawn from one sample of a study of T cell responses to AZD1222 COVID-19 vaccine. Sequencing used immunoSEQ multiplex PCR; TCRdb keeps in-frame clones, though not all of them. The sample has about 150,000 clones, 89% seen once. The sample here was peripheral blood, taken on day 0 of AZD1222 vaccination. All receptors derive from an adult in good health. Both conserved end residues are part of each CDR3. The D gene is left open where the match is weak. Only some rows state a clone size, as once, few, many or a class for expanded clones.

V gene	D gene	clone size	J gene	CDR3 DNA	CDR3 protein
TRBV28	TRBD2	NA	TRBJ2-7	TGTGCCAGCAGGGGCGGGGGACCGCGCTCCTACGAGCAGTACTTC	CASRGGGPRSYEQYF
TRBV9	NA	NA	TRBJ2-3	TGTGCCAGCAGCGAGTGGGGACCGGATACGCAGTATTTT	CASSEWGPDTQYF
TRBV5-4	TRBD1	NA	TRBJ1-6	TGTGCCAGCAGTTTTGGGTCAGGGGGCCATAATTCACCCCTCCACTTT	CASSFGSGGHNSPLHF
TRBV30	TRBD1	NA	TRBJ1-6	TGTGCCTGGAGCCGGGACAGCAATTCACCCCTCCACTTT	CAWSRDSNSPLHF
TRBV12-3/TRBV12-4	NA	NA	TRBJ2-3	TGTGCCAGCAGTCGGACAGATACGCAGTATTTT	CASSRTDTQYF
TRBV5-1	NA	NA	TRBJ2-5	TGCGCCAGCAGCTTGCGGTCCGGGGAGACCCAGTACTTC	CASSLRSGETQYF
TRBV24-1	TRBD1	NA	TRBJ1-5	TGTGCCACCAGTGAGATAGGACAGGGGAGCAATCAGCCCCAGCATTTT	CATSEIGQGSNQPQHF
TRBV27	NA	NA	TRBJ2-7	TGTGCCAGCAGTTTATCGTCTCTTCAATCCCACTACGAGCAGTACTTC	CASSLSSLQSHYEQYF
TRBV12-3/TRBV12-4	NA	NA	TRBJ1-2	TGTGCCAGCAGCATACAGGGATTTTTGGGCTACACCTTC	CASSIQGFLGYTF
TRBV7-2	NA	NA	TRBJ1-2	TGTGCCAGCAGCTTCCGTGAGGTGAGAGACTATGGCTACACCTTC	CASSFREVRDYGYTF
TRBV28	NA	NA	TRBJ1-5	TGTGCCAGCATCCTGGGTAGCAACAATCAGCCCCAGCATTTT	CASILGSNNQPQHF
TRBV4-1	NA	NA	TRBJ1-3	TGCGCCAGCGGAATAGGGGGGCCTTACTCTGGAAACACCATATATTTT	CASGIGGPYSGNTIYF
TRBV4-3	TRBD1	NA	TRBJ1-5	TGCGCCAGCAGCCAAGATCCCTCACACAGGGGAGGACAGCCCCAGCATTTT	CASSQDPSHRGGQPQHF
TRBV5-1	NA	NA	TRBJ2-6	TGCGCCAGCAGCTTGGCCGGCTTAACTGGGGCCAACGTCCTGACTTTC	CASSLAGLTGANVLTF
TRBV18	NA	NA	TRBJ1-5	TGTGCCAGCTCACCACCTTACGGGAAAGGCAATCAGCCCCAGCATTTT	CASSPPYGKGNQPQHF
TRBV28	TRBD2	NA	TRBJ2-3	TGTGCCAGCAGTTCACTAGCGGGGGGCACAGATACGCAGTATTTT	CASSSLAGGTDTQYF
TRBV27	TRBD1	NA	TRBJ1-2	TGTGCCAGCAGCCGGGACAGGGGGCTGGGTGGCTACACCTTC	CASSRDRGLGGYTF
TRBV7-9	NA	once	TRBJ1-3	TGTGCCAGCAGCTCCACGGGAAACACCATATATTTT	CASSSTGNTIYF
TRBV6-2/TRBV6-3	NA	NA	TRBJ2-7	TGTGCCAGCAGTTACCGTAGGGAGCAGTACTTC	CASSYRREQYF
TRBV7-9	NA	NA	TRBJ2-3	TGTGCCAGCAGCCCTCGGGGTCCAGATACGCAGTATTTT	CASSPRGPDTQYF
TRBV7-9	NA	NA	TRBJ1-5	TGTGCCAGCAGCTTAGTGGGTAACAATCAGCCCCAGCATTTT	CASSLVGNNQPQHF
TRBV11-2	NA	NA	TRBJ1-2	TGTGCCAGCAGCTTGGGCCCCCTTCGGGCCTTC	CASSLGPLRAF
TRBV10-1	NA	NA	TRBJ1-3	TGCGCCAGCAGTTCGGACAGAACTGGAAACACCATATATTTT	CASSSDRTGNTIYF
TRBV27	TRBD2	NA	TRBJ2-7	TGTGCCAGCAGCCCGACTAGCGGGAAACCCTACGAGCAGTACTTC	CASSPTSGKPYEQYF
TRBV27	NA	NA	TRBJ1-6	TGTGCCAGCAGTTTAGTGTACGGGAACTATAATTCACCCCTCCACTTT	CASSLVYGNYNSPLHF
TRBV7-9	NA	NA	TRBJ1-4	TGTGCCAGCAGCCTAACAGGGACTGAAAAACTGTTTTTT	CASSLTGTEKLFF
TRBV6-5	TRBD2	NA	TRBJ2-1	TGTGCCAGCACCAAGCGTGAAGCGGGAGGGGGCGAGCAGTTCTTC	CASTKREAGGGEQFF
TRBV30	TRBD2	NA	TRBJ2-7	TGTGCCTTGACTAGCGTCAAGTACGAGCAGTACTTC	CALTSVKYEQYF
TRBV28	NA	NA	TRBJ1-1	TGTGCCAGTGGACCGGGGGCTCTCACTGAAGCTTTCTTT	CASGPGALTEAFF
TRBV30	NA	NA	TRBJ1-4	TGTGCCTGGAGTGTAGGGGGGGCGAGTGAAAAACTGTTTTTT	CAWSVGGASEKLFF
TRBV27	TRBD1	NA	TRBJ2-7	TGTGCCAGTCTTCCCGGGACAGGGGCCCCCTACGAGCAGTACTTC	CASLPGTGAPYEQYF
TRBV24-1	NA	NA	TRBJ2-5	TGTGCCACCAGTGATTCGGGCCGGCAAGAGACCCAGTACTTC	CATSDSGRQETQYF
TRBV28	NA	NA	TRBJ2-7	TGTGCCAGCAGGGGGCCTCATTCCTACGAGCAGTACTTC	CASRGPHSYEQYF
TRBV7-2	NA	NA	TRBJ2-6	TGTGCCAGCCAGGGCTCTGGGGCCAACGTCCTGACTTTC	CASQGSGANVLTF
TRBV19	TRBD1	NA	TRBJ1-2	TGTGCCACAAGGGGGCAGAACTATGGCTACACCTTC	CATRGQNYGYTF
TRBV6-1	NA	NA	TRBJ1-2	TGTGCCAGCAGTGGGACCGGGACGGTTGGGTTGCCCCCTAAAGGCTACACCTTC	CASSGTGTVGLPPKGYTF
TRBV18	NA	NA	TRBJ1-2	TGTGCCAGCTCCCCCCGAGGGGGAGAAGCTGGCTACACCTTC	CASSPRGGEAGYTF
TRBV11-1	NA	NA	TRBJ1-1	TGTGCCAGCAGCCCGGGTCCCCGGGGGGCTTTCTTT	CASSPGPRGAFF
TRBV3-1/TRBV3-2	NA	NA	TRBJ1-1	TGTGCCAGCAGCCAAGATCTTGGGGGGGAGCGAGCTTTCTTT	CASSQDLGGERAFF
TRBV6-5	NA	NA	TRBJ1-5	TGTGCCAGCAAGGTCCGGGGCAGCAATCAGCCCCAGCATTTT	CASKVRGSNQPQHF
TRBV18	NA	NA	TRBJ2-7	TGTGCCAGCTCACCCGGGCAGACCTACGAGCAGTACTTC	CASSPGQTYEQYF
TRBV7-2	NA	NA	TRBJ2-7	TGTGCCAGCAGCCCCGGACAGCAAACAGACGAGCAGTACTTC	CASSPGQQTDEQYF